The 10 T cell receptor beta chains in this list originate from one sample, sequenced in a study of spatial heterogeneity in lung cancer. MiXCR, applied by TCRdb to the 5' RACE reads, yields one record per CDR3 protein. This sample has some 47,000 distinct CDR3 sequences, with roughly 7% found just once. Time point meaning: sample taken at primary tumor resection. Sequencing of whole RNA from tumor, nontumor lung or frozen PBMC involved no sorting. The sequences come from PBMCs, collected at surgery. The receptors come from a female donor with early-stage non-small cell lung cancer.

This clonotype came up a few times. The rearrangement uses TRBV20-1 and TRBJ2-3, with D possibly being TRBD2 (5 bases). Germline CDR1 is DFQATT and CDR2 is SNEGSKA (reference sequence). The CDR3 has 12 residues. The CDR3 DNA sequence: TGCAGCGGTCCCTTAGCGAGTGGGAGGCAGTATTTT. It yields the protein CSGPLASGRQYF.

This clonotype was recorded at least ten times. The V and J genes are TRBV10-3 and TRBJ2-7; 8 nucleotides align to TRBD2. This CDR3 has 16 amino acids. V was clipped by 3 bases and J by 2 bases; unmatched bases: 9. The V gene's germline CDR1 is ENHRY and CDR2 SYGVKD. The CDR3 sequence: CAISEPASGYPYEQYF. The CDR3 nucleotides are TGTGCCATCAGTGAACCCGCTAGCGGGTACCCCTACGAGCAGTACTTC.

This clonotype occurred a few times. This sequence joins TRBV5-1 and TRBJ2-3; no reliable D call. CDR1 and CDR2 from the germline V gene are SGHRS and YFSETQ. There are 14 residues in the CDR3. The V end lost 2 bases, the J end lost 0 bases, and 7 bases lay between the germline ends. The CDR3 DNA reads TGCGCCAGCAGCTTCACGGAGAGCACAGATACGCAGTATTTT. This codes for CASSFTESTDTQYF.

This clonotype showed up just a few times. The chain uses TRBV11-2 and TRBJ2-3; the match to TRBD2 covers 8 bases. The length of the CDR3 is 17 residues. V gave up 1 base and J gave up 0 bases; unmatched junction bases: 6. Germline V gene data show CDR1 as SGHAT and CDR2 as FQNNGV. CDR3 sequence: CASSLGGAGDSTDTQYF. The CDR3, as DNA: TGTGCCAGCAGCTTAGGAGGAGCGGGGGATAGCACAGATACGCAGTATTTT.

This clonotype was seen at least ten times. The chain links TRBV19 to TRBJ2-1; 13 nucleotides line up with TRBD2. This CDR3 is 16 amino acids long. V gave up 4 bases and J gave up 8 bases; unmatched junction bases: 8. CDR1 is LNHDA, CDR2 SQIVND, per germline (reference sequence). Written as DNA, the CDR3 is TGTGCCAGTAGTACCCTACTAGCGGGGGGGCTTTATGAGCAGTTCTTC. It is translated as CASSTLLAGGLYEQFF.

Points on this clonotype: Since a much larger clone is just one base distant, this may be a read error. The final CDR3 position lacks the conserved phenylalanine or tryptophan, pointing to a likely read error. The chain links TRBV11-2 to TRBJ2-7; unclear D gene. Germline CDR1 and CDR2: SGHAT and FQNNGV. V shed 1 base and J shed 6 bases, with 13 bases lying between them. The CDR3 totals 14 residues. This chain's CDR3 is CASSLGPRDIEQYL. The DNA for the CDR3 is TGTGCCAGCAGCTTAGGCCCCAGAGATATCGAGCAGTACCTC.

This clonotype was observed at least ten times. The V call is TRBV28, the J call TRBJ1-1; the D gene is possibly TRBD1 (5 bases). The CDR3 is 16 amino acids. Trimming left V 6 bases short and J 4 bases short, with 21 bases between. CDR1 MDHEN and CDR2 SYDVKM come from the germline V gene. This CDR3 is CASRGDGLLISTEAFF. The DNA for the CDR3 is TGTGCCAGCAGAGGGGACGGTCTGTTGATTTCCACTGAAGCTTTCTTT. The whole variable domain, remainder taken from reference TRBV28 and TRBJ1-1, is DVKVTQSSRYLVKRTGEKVFLECVQDMDHENMFWYRQDPGLGLRLIYFSYDVKMKEKGDIPEGYSVSREKKERFSLILESASTNQTSMYLCASRGDGLLISTEAFFGQGTRLTVV.

There are many counts of this clonotype. The J gene is TRBJ2-3, the V gene TRBV29-1; 7 nucleotides match TRBD2. Germline V CDR1 and CDR2: SQVTM, ANQGSEA. This CDR3 contains 13 residues. The V segment lost 7 bases and the J segment 5 bases; nucleotides outside the gene matches: 9. CDR3 in DNA: TGCAGCGCTACTGAGGGCGGGGGAGATACGCAGTATTTT. Translated, it gives CSATEGGGDTQYF.

The sample holds many counts of this clonotype. V is TRBV28 and J is TRBJ1-1; D might be TRBD1 (6 bases). Germline V gene data show CDR1 as MDHEN and CDR2 as SYDVKM. The CDR3 has 13 amino acids. The V and J ends lost 6 bases and 0 bases respectively, with 8 bases between them. The CDR3 sequence is CASRTGMNTEAFF. The CDR3 DNA reads as TGTGCCAGCAGAACAGGGATGAACACTGAAGCTTTCTTT.

This clonotype was seen repeatedly, ten times or more. This chain uses TRBV12-3 or TRBV12-4 with TRBJ1-3; 10 bases align to TRBD1. Losses at the gene ends were 6 bases for V and 8 bases for J; bases not matched to a gene: 4. The CDR3 contains 13 residues. The CDR3 sequence is CASRGQGRDTIYF. The CDR3 DNA follows: TGTGCCAGCAGGGGACAGGGGAGGGACACCATATATTTT.